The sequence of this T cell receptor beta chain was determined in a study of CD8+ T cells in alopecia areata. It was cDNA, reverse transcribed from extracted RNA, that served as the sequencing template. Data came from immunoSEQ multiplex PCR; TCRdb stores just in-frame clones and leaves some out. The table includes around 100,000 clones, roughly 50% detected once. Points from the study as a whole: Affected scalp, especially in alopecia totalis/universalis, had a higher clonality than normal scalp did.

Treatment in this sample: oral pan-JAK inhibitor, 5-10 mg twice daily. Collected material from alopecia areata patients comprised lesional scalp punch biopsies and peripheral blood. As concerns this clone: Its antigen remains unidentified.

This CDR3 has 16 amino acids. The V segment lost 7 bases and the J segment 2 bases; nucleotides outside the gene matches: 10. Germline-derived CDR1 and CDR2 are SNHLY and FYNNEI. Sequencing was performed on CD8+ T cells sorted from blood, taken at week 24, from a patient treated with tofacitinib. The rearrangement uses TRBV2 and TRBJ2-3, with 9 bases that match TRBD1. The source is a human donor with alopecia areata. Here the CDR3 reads CASNPLGTGSTDTQYF. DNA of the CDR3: TGTGCCAGCAACCCCCTCGGGACAGGGTCCACAGATACGCAGTATTTT.